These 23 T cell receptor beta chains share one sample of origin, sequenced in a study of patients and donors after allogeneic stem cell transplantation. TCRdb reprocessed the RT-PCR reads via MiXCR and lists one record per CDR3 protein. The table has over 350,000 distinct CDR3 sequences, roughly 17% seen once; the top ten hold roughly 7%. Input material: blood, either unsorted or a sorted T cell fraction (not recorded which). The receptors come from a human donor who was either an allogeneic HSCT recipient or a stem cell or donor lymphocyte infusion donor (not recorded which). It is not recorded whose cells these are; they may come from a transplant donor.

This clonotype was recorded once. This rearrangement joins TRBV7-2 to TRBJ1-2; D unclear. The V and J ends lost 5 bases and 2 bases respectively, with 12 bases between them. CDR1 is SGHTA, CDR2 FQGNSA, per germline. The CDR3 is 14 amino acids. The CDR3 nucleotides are TGTGCCAGCAGCCCTGAGTTGGGGAACTATGGCTACACCTTC. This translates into CASSPELGNYGYTF.

The CDR3 loop is CASSHRDRIETQYF. DNA for the CDR3: TGTGCCAGCAGTCACAGAGACAGGATCGAGACCCAGTACTTC. This chain connects TRBV28 to TRBJ2-5, with D maybe TRBD1 (6 bases). Germline CDR1 reads MDHEN; CDR2 reads SYDVKM. The CDR3 runs to 14 residues. Between the trimmed V and J ends, which lost 5 bases and 5 bases, there was a span of 15 bases.

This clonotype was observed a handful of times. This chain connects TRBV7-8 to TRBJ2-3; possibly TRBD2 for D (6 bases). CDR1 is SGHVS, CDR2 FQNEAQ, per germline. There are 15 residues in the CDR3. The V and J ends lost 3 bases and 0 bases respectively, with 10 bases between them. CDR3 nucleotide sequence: TGTGCCAGCAGCTTCGGGGGAGTTAGCACAGATACGCAGTATTTT. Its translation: CASSFGGVSTDTQYF.

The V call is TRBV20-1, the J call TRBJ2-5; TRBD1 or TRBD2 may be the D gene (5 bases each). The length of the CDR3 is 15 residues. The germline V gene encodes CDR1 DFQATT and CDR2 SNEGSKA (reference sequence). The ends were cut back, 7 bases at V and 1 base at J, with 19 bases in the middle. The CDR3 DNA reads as TGCAGTGTTCCGACAGACTACCTCGCCCAAGAGACCCAGTACTTC. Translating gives CSVPTDYLAQETQYF.

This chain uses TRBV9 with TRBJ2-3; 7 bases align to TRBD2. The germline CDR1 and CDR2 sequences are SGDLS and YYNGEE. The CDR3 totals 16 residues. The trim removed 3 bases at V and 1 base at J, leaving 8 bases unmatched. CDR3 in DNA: TGTGCCAGCAGCGAGCCAGCGGGATCACGCACAGATACGCAGTATTTT. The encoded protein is CASSEPAGSRTDTQYF.

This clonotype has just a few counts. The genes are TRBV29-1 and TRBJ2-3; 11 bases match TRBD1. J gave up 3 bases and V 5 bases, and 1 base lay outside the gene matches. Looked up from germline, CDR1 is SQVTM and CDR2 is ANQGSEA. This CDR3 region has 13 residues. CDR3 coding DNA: TGCAGCGTTAGGGACAGGGGGACAGATACGCAGTATTTT. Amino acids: CSVRDRGTDTQYF.

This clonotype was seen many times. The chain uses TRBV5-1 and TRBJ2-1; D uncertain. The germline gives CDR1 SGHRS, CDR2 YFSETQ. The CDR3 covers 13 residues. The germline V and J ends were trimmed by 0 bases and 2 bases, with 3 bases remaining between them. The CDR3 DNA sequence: TGCGCCAGCAGCTTGGACCCCTACAATGAGCAGTTCTTC. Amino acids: CASSLDPYNEQFF.

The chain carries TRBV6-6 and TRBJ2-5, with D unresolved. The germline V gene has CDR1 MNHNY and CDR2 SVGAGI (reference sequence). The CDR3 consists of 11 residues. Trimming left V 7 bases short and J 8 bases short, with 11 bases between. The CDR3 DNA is TGTGCCAGCACCCTAAGGGCTACCCAGTACTTC. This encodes CASTLRATQYF.

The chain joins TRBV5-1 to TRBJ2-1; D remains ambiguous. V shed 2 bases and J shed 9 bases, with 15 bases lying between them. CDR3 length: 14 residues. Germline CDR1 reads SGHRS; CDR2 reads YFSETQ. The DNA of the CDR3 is TGCGCCAGCAGCTTATCAGTAGCTTTTAGTGAGCAGTTCTTC. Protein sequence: CASSLSVAFSEQFF.

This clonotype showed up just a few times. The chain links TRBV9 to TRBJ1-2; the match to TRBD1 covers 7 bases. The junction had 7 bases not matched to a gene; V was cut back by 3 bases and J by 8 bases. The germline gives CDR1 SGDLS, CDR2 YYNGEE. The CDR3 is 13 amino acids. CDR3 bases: TGTGCCAGCAGCGCCATTTCGACAGGGGGCTACACCTTC. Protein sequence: CASSAISTGGYTF. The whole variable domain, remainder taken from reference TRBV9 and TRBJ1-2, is DSGVTQTPKHLITATGQRVTLRCSPRSGDLSVYWYQQSLDQGLQFLIQYYNGEERAKGNILERFSAQQFPDLHSELNLSSLELGDSALYFCASSAISTGGYTFGSGTRLTVV.

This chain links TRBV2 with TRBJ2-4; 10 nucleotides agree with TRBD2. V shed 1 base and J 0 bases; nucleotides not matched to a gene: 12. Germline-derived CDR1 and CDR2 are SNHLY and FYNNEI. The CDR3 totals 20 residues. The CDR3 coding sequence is TGTGCCAGCAGTGAAGGTACCCCCCTAGCGGGAGCAGTAGCCAAAAACATTCAGTACTTC. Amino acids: CASSEGTPLAGAVAKNIQYF.

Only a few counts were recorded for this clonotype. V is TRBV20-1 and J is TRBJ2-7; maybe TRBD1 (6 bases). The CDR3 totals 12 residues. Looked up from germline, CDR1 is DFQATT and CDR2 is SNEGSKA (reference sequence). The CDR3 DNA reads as TGCACCGGGACATTGAGCTCCTACGAGCAGTACTTC. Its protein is CTGTLSSYEQYF.

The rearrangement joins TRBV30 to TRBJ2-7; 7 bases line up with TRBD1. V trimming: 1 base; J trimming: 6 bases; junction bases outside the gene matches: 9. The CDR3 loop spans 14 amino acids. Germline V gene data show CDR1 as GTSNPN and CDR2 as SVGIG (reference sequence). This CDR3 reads CAWSADHRGFEQYF. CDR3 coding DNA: TGTGCCTGGAGTGCGGACCACAGGGGATTCGAGCAGTACTTC.

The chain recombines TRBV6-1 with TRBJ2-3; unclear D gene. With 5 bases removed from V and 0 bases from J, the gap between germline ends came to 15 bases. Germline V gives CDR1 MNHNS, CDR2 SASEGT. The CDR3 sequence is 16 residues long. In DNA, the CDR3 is TGTGCCAGCAGTCCTTCCCAAGCCCGTAGCACAGATACGCAGTATTTT. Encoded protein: CASSPSQARSTDTQYF.

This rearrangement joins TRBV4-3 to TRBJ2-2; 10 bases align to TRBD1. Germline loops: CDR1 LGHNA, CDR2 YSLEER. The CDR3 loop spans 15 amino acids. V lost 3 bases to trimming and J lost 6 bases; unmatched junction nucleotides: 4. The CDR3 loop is CASSHADRGAGELFF. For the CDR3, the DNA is TGCGCCAGCAGCCATGCGGACAGGGGGGCCGGGGAGCTGTTTTTT.

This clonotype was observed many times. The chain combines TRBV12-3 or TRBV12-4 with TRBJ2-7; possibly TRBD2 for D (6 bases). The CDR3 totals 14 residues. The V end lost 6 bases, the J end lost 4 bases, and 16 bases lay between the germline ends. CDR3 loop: CASSQRGTGYEQYF. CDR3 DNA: TGTGCCAGCAGCCAACGGGGGACCGGGTACGAGCAGTACTTC.

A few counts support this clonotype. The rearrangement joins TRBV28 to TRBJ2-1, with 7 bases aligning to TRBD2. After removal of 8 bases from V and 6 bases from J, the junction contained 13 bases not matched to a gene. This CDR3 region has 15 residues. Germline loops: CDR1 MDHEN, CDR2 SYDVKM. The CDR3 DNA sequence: TGTGCCAGCTCCCTTGGTGGACTAGGGCCCAATGAGCAGTTCTTC. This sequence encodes CASSLGGLGPNEQFF.

CDR3 amino acids: CASTLSAGQTTEAFF. The CDR3 DNA reads TGTGCCAGCACCCTCTCGGCAGGTCAGACGACTGAAGCTTTCTTT. The genes are TRBV7-6 and TRBJ1-1; D is uncertain. The V end lost 7 bases, the J end lost 5 bases, and 20 bases lay between the germline ends. CDR1 and CDR2 from the germline V gene are SGHVS and FNYEAQ. This CDR3 region has 15 residues.

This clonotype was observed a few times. Here the CDR3 DNA reads TGTGCCAGCAGCCTGGACGGGAGGGTTAATGAAAAACTGTTTTTT. It yields the protein CASSLDGRVNEKLFF. The genes are TRBV7-2 and TRBJ1-4; D is ambiguous. CDR1 is SGHTA and CDR2 is FQGNSA in the germline V gene. The CDR3 is 15 amino acids. Trimming stripped 5 bases from V and 4 bases from J, with 14 bases between.

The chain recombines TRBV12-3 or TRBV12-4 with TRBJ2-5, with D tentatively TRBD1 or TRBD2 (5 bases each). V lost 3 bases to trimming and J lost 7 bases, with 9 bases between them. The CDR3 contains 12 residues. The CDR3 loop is CASSLGDTTQYF. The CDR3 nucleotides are TGTGCCAGCAGTTTGGGGGATACGACCCAGTACTTC.

CDR3 loop: CASKVGNTGELFF. The CDR3 coding sequence is TGTGCCAGCAAGGTTGGCAACACCGGGGAGCTGTTTTTT. This rearrangement joins TRBV2 to TRBJ2-2; no reliable D call. The CDR3 is 13 residues long. V lost 7 bases to trimming and J lost 2 bases, with 8 bases between them. The V gene's germline CDR1 is SNHLY and CDR2 FYNNEI.

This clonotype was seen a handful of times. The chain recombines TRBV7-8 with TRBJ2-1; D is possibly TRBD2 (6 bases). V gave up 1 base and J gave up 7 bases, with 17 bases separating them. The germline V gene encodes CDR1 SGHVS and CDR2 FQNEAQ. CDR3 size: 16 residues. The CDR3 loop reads CASSLELGGLLNEQFF. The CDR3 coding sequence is TGTGCCAGCAGCTTAGAATTGGGAGGACTTTTAAATGAGCAGTTCTTC.

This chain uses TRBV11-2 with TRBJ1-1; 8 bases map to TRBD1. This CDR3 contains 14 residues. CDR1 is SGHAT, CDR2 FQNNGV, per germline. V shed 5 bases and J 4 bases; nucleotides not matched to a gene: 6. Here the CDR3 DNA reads TGTGCCAGCAGCACCGGACAGGGCGCCACTGAAGCTTTCTTT. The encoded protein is CASSTGQGATEAFF.